Only one count was recorded for the clone carrying this T cell receptor (beta chain). Antigen unknown. The CDR3 has 14 amino acids. Looked up from germline, CDR1 is LGHNA and CDR2 is YSLEER. After removal of 0 bases from V and 7 bases from J, the junction contained 5 bases not matched to a gene. Pooling covered second doses at about 4 or about 12 weeks. This specimen belongs to a study of T cell responses to AZD1222 COVID-19 vaccine. The study, taken as a whole, reports: Most donors were white British and more were female, and clonal diversity was possibly underestimated.

The protocol was immunoSEQ multiplex PCR, while the TCRdb copy is restricted to in-frame clones and leaves out a portion. The sample consists of about 180,000 clones, about 86% of them appearing once. Sequencing was performed on peripheral blood, taken 28 days after the second AZD1222 dose. The source of this sequence is an adult who received the AZD1222 COVID-19 vaccine. The J gene is TRBJ1-1, the V gene TRBV4-3; the match to TRBD1 covers 7 bases. The CDR3 region is CASSQERGPSEAFF. CDR3 nucleotides: TGCGCCAGCAGCCAAGAGAGGGGGCCCAGTGAAGCTTTCTTT.